These T cell receptor beta chains were read from a single sample in a study of glioma-infiltrating T cells after dendritic cell vaccination. Generated by immunoSEQ multiplex PCR, the TCRdb table keeps only in-frame clones and is missing some. The sample carries more than 95,000 clones, roughly 79% recorded once. Sequencing was performed on blood, taken before dendritic cell vaccination. The receptors originated from a human donor with glioblastoma. CDR3s include the opening cysteine and the closing phenylalanine or tryptophan.

v_call	j_call	cdr3_aa
TRBV29-1	TRBJ1-3	CSVGADPGDF
TRBV7-9	TRBJ2-3	CASSIVRDTRTDTQYF
TRBV27	TRBJ1-5	CASSLSPNQPQHF
TRBV5-4	TRBJ2-5	CASSLTTSAETQYF
TRBV5-6	TRBJ2-3	CASSVAGLAGETSTDTQYF
TRBV27	TRBJ1-1	CASSLFWGENTEAFF
TRBV13	TRBJ2-7	CASGPTGGTHEQYF
TRBV2	TRBJ2-3	CASSGWLAGRHTQYF
TRBV27	TRBJ1-2	CASSLAGVGFYGYTF
TRBV19	TRBJ2-1	CASSTGSNNEQFF
TRBV13	TRBJ2-7	CASSLGSSAYEQYF
TRBV7-3	TRBJ2-1	CASSHRTWGDEQFF
TRBV7-7	TRBJ2-7	CASSLDSSRADEQYF
TRBV5-1	TRBJ1-1	CASSLQLGAGNTEAFF
TRBV4-2	TRBJ1-1	CASSQDFVRPYRNTEAFF
TRBV30	TRBJ1-5	CAWSFRDMGNQPQHF
TRBV13	TRBJ2-3	CASSYSGGGTPRDTQYF